The present T cell receptor (beta chain) was sequenced within a study of blood T cell repertoires in COVID-19. Sequencing was performed with immunoSEQ multiplex PCR; in TCRdb, only in-frame clones are kept and a portion is missing. The sample includes under 300,000 clones, 83% of them seen just once. Sequences were obtained from peripheral blood. This receptor was identified in a woman in her forties or fifties who had recovered from COVID-19.

The CDR3 sequence: CASSSGLAGEWTDTQYF. In DNA form, the CDR3 reads TGTGCCAGCAGTTCGGGACTAGCGGGAGAGTGGACAGATACGCAGTATTTT. The V gene is TRBV28, the J gene TRBJ2-3, with 14 positions matching TRBD2. This CDR3 spans 17 amino acids. V dropped 4 bases and J dropped 3; count of bases not matched to a gene: 6. Looked up from germline, CDR1 is MDHEN and CDR2 is SYDVKM.